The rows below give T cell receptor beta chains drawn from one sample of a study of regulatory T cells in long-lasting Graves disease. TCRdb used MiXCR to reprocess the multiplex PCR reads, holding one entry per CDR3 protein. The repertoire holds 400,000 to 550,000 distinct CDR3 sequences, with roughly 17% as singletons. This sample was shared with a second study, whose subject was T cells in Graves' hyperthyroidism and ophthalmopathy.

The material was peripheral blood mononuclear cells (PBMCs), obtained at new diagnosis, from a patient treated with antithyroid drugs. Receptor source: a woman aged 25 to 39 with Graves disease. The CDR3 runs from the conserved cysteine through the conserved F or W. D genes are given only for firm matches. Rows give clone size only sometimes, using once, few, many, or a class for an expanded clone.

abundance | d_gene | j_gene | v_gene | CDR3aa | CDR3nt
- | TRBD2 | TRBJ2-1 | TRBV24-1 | CATSEVGRDEQFF | TGTGCCACCAGTGAGGTCGGGAGGGATGAGCAGTTCTTC
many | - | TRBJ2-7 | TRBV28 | CASRNYQDGGSYEQYF | TGTGCCAGCAGAAACTACCAGGATGGTGGATCCTACGAGCAGTACTTC
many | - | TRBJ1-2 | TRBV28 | CASRVNYGYTF | TGTGCCAGCAGGGTGAACTATGGCTACACCTTC
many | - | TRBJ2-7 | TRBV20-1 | CSARDWDLGYEQYF | TGCAGTGCTAGAGATTGGGATTTGGGGTACGAGCAGTACTTC
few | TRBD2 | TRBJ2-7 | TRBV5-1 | CASTAGVDEQYF | TGCGCCAGCACGGCGGGGGTCGACGAGCAGTACTTC
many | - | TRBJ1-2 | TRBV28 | CASRHPGPSGYTF | TGTGCCAGCAGACACCCGGGGCCCTCCGGCTACACCTTC
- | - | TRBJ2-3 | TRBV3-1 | CASGQEWGIGLDTQYF | TGTGCCAGCGGCCAAGAATGGGGCATTGGATTGGATACGCAGTATTTT
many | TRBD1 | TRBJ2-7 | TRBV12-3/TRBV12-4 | CASTLTGASAEQYF | TGTGCCAGCACCCTGACAGGGGCCTCCGCCGAGCAGTACTTC
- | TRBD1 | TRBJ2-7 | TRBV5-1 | CASSLFPGQGAGEQYF | TGCGCCAGCAGCTTGTTCCCGGGACAGGGGGCGGGGGAGCAGTACTTC
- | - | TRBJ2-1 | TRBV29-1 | CSVWARPNEQFF | TGCAGCGTGTGGGCCCGGCCCAATGAGCAGTTCTTC
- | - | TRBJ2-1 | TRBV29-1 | CSVVEGVSGYNEQFF | TGCAGCGTTGTAGAGGGTGTTAGCGGCTACAATGAGCAGTTCTTC
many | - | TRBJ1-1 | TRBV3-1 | CASSLSGVNTEAFF | TGTGCCAGCAGCCTATCGGGCGTGAACACTGAAGCTTTCTTT
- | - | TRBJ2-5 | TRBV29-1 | CSVTGSLQETQYF | TGCAGCGTCACAGGGAGTCTCCAAGAGACCCAGTACTTC
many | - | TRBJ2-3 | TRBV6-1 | CASSKNREDTQYF | TGTGCCAGCAGTAAAAATCGGGAGGATACGCAGTATTTT
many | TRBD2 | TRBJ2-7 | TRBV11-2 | CASSLVLAGTYEQYF | TGTGCCAGCAGCTTAGTTCTAGCGGGCACCTACGAGCAGTACTTC
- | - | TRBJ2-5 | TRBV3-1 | CASSHPIGWEETQYF | TGTGCCAGCAGCCATCCCATCGGGTGGGAAGAGACCCAGTACTTC
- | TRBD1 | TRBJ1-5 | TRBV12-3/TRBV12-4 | CASSPRGQGLTNQPQHF | TGTGCCAGCAGCCCTAGGGGACAGGGCCTAACAAATCAGCCCCAGCATTTT
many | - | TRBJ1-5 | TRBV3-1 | CASSQDFTVGQPQHF | TGTGCCAGCAGCCAAGATTTCACCGTCGGTCAGCCCCAGCATTTT
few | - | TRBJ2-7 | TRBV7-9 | CASSLSSIWSPSYEQYF | TGTGCCAGCAGCTTATCTTCAATTTGGAGCCCATCCTACGAGCAGTACTTC
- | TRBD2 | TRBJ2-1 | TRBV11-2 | CASSSRFGLAERSEQFF | TGTGCCAGCAGCTCCCGTTTCGGTCTAGCGGAGCGAAGTGAGCAGTTCTTC
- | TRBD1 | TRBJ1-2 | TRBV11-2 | CASSPGQGAEGYTF | TGTGCCAGCAGCCCCGGACAGGGGGCGGAAGGCTACACCTTC
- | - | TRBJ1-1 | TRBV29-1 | CSVVTIKTEAFF | TGCAGCGTTGTAACAATAAAGACCGAAGCTTTCTTT
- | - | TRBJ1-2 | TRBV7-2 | CASSLQGRWTF | TGTGCCAGCAGCTTACAGGGACGGTGGACCTTC
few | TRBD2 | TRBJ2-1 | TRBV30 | CAWSEAGGMGNEQFF | TGTGCCTGGAGTGAAGCGGGAGGAATGGGCAATGAGCAGTTCTTC
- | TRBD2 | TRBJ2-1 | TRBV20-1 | CSARDRWEGLGEQFF | TGCAGTGCTAGAGATCGGTGGGAGGGCCTCGGAGAGCAGTTCTTC
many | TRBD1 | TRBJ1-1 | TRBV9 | CASSPDRVGNTEAFF | TGTGCCAGCAGCCCAGACAGGGTGGGAAACACTGAAGCTTTCTTT
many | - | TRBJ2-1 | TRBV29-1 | CSVSRSVLTRNEQFF | TGCAGCGTGAGTCGGAGCGTTCTTACCAGAAATGAGCAGTTCTTC
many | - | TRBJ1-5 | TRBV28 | CASSRDFNQPQHF | TGTGCCAGCAGCCGAGACTTCAATCAGCCCCAGCATTTT
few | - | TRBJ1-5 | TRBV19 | CASKALLNDQPQHF | TGTGCCAGTAAGGCCCTCCTGAACGATCAGCCCCAGCATTTT
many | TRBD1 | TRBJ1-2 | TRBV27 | CASSFSPGTGEQLDYGYTF | TGTGCCAGCAGTTTCTCCCCCGGGACAGGGGAGCAGCTAGACTATGGCTACACCTTC
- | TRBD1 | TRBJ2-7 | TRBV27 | CASSLGQGFSYEQYF | TGTGCCAGCAGTCTGGGACAGGGATTCTCCTACGAGCAGTACTTC
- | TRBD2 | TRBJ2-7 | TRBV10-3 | CAISRGLAGTYEQYF | TGTGCCATCAGCCGGGGACTAGCGGGAACCTACGAGCAGTACTTC
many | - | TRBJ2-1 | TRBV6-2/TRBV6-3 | CASSYKRGDNEQFF | TGTGCCAGCAGTTACAAGCGTGGGGACAATGAGCAGTTCTTC
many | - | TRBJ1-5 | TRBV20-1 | CSASIEGNQPQHF | TGCAGTGCTAGTATCGAGGGGAATCAGCCCCAGCATTTT
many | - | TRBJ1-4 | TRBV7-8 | CASSLGGGPQEKLFF | TGTGCCAGCAGCTTAGGTGGCGGGCCCCAGGAAAAACTGTTTTTT
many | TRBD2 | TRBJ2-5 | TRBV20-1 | CSASGTSRQETQYF | TGCAGTGCTAGCGGGACTAGCCGGCAAGAGACCCAGTACTTC
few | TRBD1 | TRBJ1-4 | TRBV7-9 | CASSRTSDRRYEKLFF | TGTGCCAGCAGCAGAACATCGGACAGGCGCTATGAAAAACTGTTTTTT
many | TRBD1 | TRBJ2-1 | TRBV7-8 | CASSLDGTGGFDEQFF | TGTGCCAGCAGCTTAGACGGGACAGGGGGCTTCGATGAGCAGTTCTTC
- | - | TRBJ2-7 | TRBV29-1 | CSAGASSYEQYF | TGCAGCGCGGGGGCTAGCTCCTACGAGCAGTACTTC
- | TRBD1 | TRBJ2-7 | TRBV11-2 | CASSPTGTGGGYEQYF | TGTGCCAGCAGCCCAACCGGGACAGGGGGCGGTTACGAGCAGTACTTC
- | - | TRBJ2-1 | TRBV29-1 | CSVEVDGNEQFF | TGCAGCGTTGAAGTCGACGGGAATGAGCAGTTCTTC
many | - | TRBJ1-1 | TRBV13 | CASSNYKNAEMNTEAFF | TGTGCCAGCAGCAATTACAAGAACGCAGAGATGAACACTGAAGCTTTCTTT
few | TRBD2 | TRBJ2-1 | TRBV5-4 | CASSPGTSGSFYNEQFF | TGTGCCAGCAGCCCAGGGACTAGCGGGAGCTTCTACAATGAGCAGTTCTTC
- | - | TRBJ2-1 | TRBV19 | CASSIAAGHEQFF | TGTGCCAGTAGTATAGCGGCGGGCCATGAGCAGTTCTTC
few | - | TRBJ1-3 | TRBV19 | CASSIESAGGNTIYF | TGTGCCAGTAGTATAGAATCGGCAGGAGGAAACACCATATATTTT
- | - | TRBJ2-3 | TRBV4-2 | CASSQEWARDTQYF | TGTGCCAGCAGCCAAGAATGGGCTAGAGATACGCAGTATTTT
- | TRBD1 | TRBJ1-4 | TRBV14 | CASSHDRGEKLFF | TGTGCCAGCAGCCATGACAGGGGTGAAAAACTGTTTTTT
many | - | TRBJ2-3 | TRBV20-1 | CSARDQAAADTQYF | TGCAGTGCTAGAGATCAGGCCGCTGCAGATACGCAGTATTTT
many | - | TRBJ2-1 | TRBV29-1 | CSVPYRDKIYNEQFF | TGCAGCGTCCCTTACCGGGACAAGATATACAATGAGCAGTTCTTC
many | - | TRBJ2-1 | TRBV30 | CARSGPYNEQFF | TGTGCCCGTAGCGGCCCCTACAATGAGCAGTTCTTC
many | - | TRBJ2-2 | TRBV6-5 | CASSYNLGDTGELFF | TGTGCCAGCAGTTACAACTTGGGAGACACCGGGGAGCTGTTTTTT